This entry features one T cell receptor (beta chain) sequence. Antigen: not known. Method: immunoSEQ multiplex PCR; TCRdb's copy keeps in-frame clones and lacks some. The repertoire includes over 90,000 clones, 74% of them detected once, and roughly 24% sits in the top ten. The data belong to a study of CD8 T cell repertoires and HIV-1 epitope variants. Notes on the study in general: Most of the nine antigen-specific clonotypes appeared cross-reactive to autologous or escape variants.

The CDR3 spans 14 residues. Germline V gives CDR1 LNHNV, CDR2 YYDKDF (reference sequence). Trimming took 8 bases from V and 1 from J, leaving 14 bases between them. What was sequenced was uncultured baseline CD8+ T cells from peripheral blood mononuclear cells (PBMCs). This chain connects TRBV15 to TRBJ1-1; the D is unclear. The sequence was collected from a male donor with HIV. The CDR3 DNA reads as TGTGCCACCGCGGCAGGACTTGCGAACACTGAAGCTTTCTTT. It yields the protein CATAAGLANTEAFF. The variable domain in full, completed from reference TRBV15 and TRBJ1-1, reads DAMVIQNPRYQVTQFGKPVTLSCSQTLNHNVMYWYQQKSSQAPKLLFHYYDKDFNNEADTPDNFQSRRPNTSFCFLDIRSPGLGDTAMYLCATAAGLANTEAFFGQGTRLTVV.